Below, one TCR beta chain is given with its context. TCRdb keeps only in-frame clones here, not all; method: immunoSEQ multiplex PCR. Among some 59,000 clones listed, roughly 88% were seen once. The data originate from a study of T cell changes during pregnancy in multiple sclerosis. The CDR3 runs 14 residues. V gave up 6 bases and J gave up 5 bases; unmatched junction bases: 7. The germline CDR1 and CDR2 sequences are ENHRY and SYGVKD. The specimen comprised peripheral blood, sampled in the second trimester of pregnancy. This clonotype was obtained from a female donor with multiple sclerosis, enrolled in a pregnancy study. The chain links TRBV10-3 to TRBJ1-1; 9 bases match TRBD1. CDR3 bases: TGTGCCATCAGCGAGACAGGGGGAGGTACTGAAGCTTTCTTT. As protein: CAISETGGGTEAFF.